The 4 T cell receptor beta chains in this list originate from one sample, sequenced in a study of blood T cells in healthy people across ages. Alongside a J-beta primer mix, a sample-barcoded 5' primer served in a second PCR lasting about 7 to 11 cycles. TCRdb passed the 5' RACE reads through MiXCR, listing each CDR3 protein once. The table shows about 1.8 million distinct CDR3 sequences, with around 48% occurring only once. Input material: blood. The receptors come from a woman between 40 and 55 years old in good health.

The chain has TRBV20-1 and TRBJ2-1; TRBD2 aligns across 9 bases. The CDR3 runs 10 residues. Germline values: CDR1 DFQATT, CDR2 SNEGSKA (reference sequence). V dropped 6 bases and J dropped 12; count of bases not matched to a gene: 3. The CDR3 sequence: CSAGAGGQFF. DNA for the CDR3: TGCAGTGCGGGAGCGGGGGGGCAGTTCTTC.

The chain has TRBV6-6 and TRBJ1-6; 8 positions match TRBD1. The germline gives CDR1 MNHNY, CDR2 SVGAGI (reference sequence). The length of the CDR3 is 14 residues. The V gene end was trimmed by 5 bases and the J gene end by 5 bases; junction bases not matched to a gene: 2. CDR3 sequence (DNA): TGTGCCAGCAGTAGGGACAGGCATAATTCACCCCTCCACTTT. As protein: CASSRDRHNSPLHF.

The J gene is TRBJ2-1, the V gene TRBV29-1; D possibly corresponds to TRBD1 (6 bases). Judging by the DNA end, TRBJ2-7 fits better; the J call may be wrong. Germline assignment: CDR1 SQVTM and CDR2 ANQGSEA. There are 16 residues in the CDR3. The CDR3 loop reads CSVDPTGNLRYNEQYF. CDR3 nucleotide sequence: TGCAGCGTTGACCCCACAGGGAACCTCCGCTACAATGAGCAGTACTTC.

The rearrangement uses TRBV7-2 and TRBJ1-2, with D unclear. V lost 1 base and J lost 6, with 9 bases in between. The CDR3 extends over 13 amino acids. CDR1 is SGHTA and CDR2 is FQGNSA in the germline V gene. CDR3 DNA: TGTGCCAGCAGCTTAGTGACCGAGAATGGCTACACCTTC. The encoded protein is CASSLVTENGYTF.